The T cell receptor beta chain described here comes from a study of blood T cell repertoires in COVID-19 (dated by TCRdb to the early 2020s). For the wider study: Samples covering the acute and convalescent phases of COVID-19 were provided by collaborators in the United States, Italy and Spain. The prospective study material was composed of cDNA or gDNA derived from T cells, B-cell-depleted T cells, or PBMCs. Deeply sampled blood TCRbeta repertoires from subjects exposed to, actively infected with, or recovered from COVID-19 were included in the dataset. A freely available public database, intended as a resource for researchers studying the immune response to SARS-CoV-2, is where the repertoires were released. The samples were drawn from the first 160 participants of the ongoing ImmuneRACE study and from about 1,200 subjects provided by 6 global collaborators. Sample metadata almost always included a de-identified subject ID, COVID-19 status, age in years and sex. Where available, HLA class I and class II types were taken from metadata supplied by the sample provider and were not determined by assay-based typing.

General conclusions and limits of the study: How much clinical and demographic metadata was included differed by source and by participant, and the metadata was provided uncurated.

As concerns this clone: What this receptor recognizes is not known. One end of the junction fails to match germline, which may point to a read error.

Including the terminal cysteine and phenylalanine, the CDR3 comprises 16 residues. Only CDR3 DNA is held: 48 bases, read in frame from base 1. Reading the germline V gene gives CDR1 SGHNT and CDR2 YENEEA. Collaborating institutions collected whole blood in K2EDTA tubes following their own protocols. For TCRbeta analysis, collaborator samples were shipped as frozen whole blood, as isolated PBMCs, or as DNA extracted from either sample type. TCRbeta CDR3 regions were amplified from genomic DNA using the immunoSEQ Assay, a bias-controlled multiplex PCR. On the authors' methods: Nucleated cell counts per sample were estimated from amplification of reference gene primers within the assay. To quantify the absolute abundance of each unique TCRbeta CDR3 rearrangement, sequence reads were collapsed and filtered. For each sample, productive Simpson clonality was calculated by taking the square root of Simpson's diversity index across productive rearrangements. As stored in TCRdb, this immuneACCESS dataset retains in-frame rearrangements with V and J assigned. A fraction of the clones does not appear; measured against another copy, unresolved V genes explain less than half of the discrepancy, and the remainder lacks a known reason. V and J calls plus clone size are reproduced from that table; the DNA served to infer D and trimming. In this sample the table shows about 140,000 clones, approximately 85% of which occur a single time. The ten largest clonotypes hold 2.5% to 3% of the sample.

Sequences were obtained from peripheral blood. The source of this sequence is a man in his fifties or sixties with acute or convalescent COVID-19. The chain was built from TRBV11-3 and TRBJ2-2, with 8 bases matching TRBD2. The nucleotide sequence is given as TGTGCCAGCAGTTTAGGGGGGACTAGATCCTCCGGGGAGCTGTTTTTT. Its product reads: CASSLGGTRSSGELFF.